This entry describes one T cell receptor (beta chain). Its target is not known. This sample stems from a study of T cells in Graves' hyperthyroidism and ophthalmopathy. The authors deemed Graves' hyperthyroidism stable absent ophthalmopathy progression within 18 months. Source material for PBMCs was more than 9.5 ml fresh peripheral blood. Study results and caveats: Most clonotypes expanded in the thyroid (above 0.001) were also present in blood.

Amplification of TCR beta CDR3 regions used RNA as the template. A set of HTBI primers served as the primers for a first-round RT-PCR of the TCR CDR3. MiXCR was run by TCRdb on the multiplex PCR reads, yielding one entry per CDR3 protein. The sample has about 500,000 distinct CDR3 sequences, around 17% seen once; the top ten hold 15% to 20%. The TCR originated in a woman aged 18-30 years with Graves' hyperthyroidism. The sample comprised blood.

The CDR3 region has the DNA TGTGCCATCAGTGAAAGGGCCCCCCTCACCGGGGAGCTGTTTTTT. Its translation: CAISERAPLTGELFF. The chain carries TRBV10-3 and TRBJ2-2; the D is unclear. With 3 bases removed from V and 4 bases from J, the gap between germline ends came to 12 bases. The CDR3 is 15 amino acids. Germline assignment: CDR1 ENHRY and CDR2 SYGVKD.